These 6 T cell receptor beta chains originate from one sample sequenced in a study of blood T cell repertoires in COVID-19. The protocol was immunoSEQ multiplex PCR, while the TCRdb copy is restricted to in-frame clones and leaves out a portion. Found here are fewer than 300,000 clones, approximately 92% of them singletons; the top ten hold 1.1%. Material for sequencing was PBMCs or T cells enriched from blood (not recorded which). Source of these receptors: a woman aged 25 to 39 who had recovered from COVID-19.

In this sample, this clone turned up once. CDR3 nucleotides: TGTGCCAGCAGCCCAACTCGGGACACTGAAGCTTTCTTT. Translated: CASSPTRDTEAFF. This chain joins TRBV11-1 and TRBJ1-1, with D unclear. The V and J ends lost 5 bases and 3 bases respectively, with 10 bases between them. Germline lookup yields CDR1 SGHAT and CDR2 FQDESV (reference sequence). The CDR3 runs 13 residues. Drawing the rest from reference TRBV11-1 and TRBJ1-1, the complete variable domain is EAEVAQSPRYKITEKSQAVAFWCDPISGHATLYWYRQILGQGPELLVQFQDESVVDDSQLPKDRFSAERLKGVDSTLKIQPAELGDSAMYLCASSPTRDTEAFFGQGTRLTVV.

This sequence joins TRBV7-3 and TRBJ2-5; 7 nucleotides agree with TRBD2. In germline, CDR1 is SGHTA, CDR2 FQGTGA. V lost 1 base, J lost 4 bases, and 9 bases stayed unmatched. There are 16 residues in the CDR3. CDR3 DNA sequence: TGTGCCAGCAGCTTAAAAAGGGCGGGAGAGGGAGAGACCCAGTACTTC. As protein: CASSLKRAGEGETQYF.

The chain has TRBV28 and TRBJ1-4, with D uncertain. Looked up from germline, CDR1 is MDHEN and CDR2 is SYDVKM. The CDR3 contains 18 residues. The V and J ends lost 2 bases and 0 bases respectively, with 16 bases between them. This CDR3 reads CASSLTLTWRATNEKLFF. CDR3 nucleotides: TGTGCCAGCAGTTTAACTCTCACCTGGAGGGCAACTAATGAAAAACTGTTTTTT. Drawing the rest from reference TRBV28 and TRBJ1-4, the complete variable domain is DVKVTQSSRYLVKRTGEKVFLECVQDMDHENMFWYRQDPGLGLRLIYFSYDVKMKEKGDIPEGYSVSREKKERFSLILESASTNQTSMYLCASSLTLTWRATNEKLFFGSGTQLSVL.

The rearrangement joins TRBV27 to TRBJ1-1; TRBD1 matches at 10 bases. The CDR3 spans 16 residues. Unmatched junction bases numbered 8, after V lost 5 bases and J lost 2 bases. CDR1 MNHEY and CDR2 SMNVEV come from the germline V gene (reference sequence). CDR3 DNA sequence: TGTGCCAGCAGTCGCGACAGGGGGCGACTAAACACTGAAGCTTTCTTT. This translates into CASSRDRGRLNTEAFF.

The V gene is TRBV10-3, the J gene TRBJ2-7; 9 nucleotides agree with TRBD1. The germline V gene encodes CDR1 ENHRY and CDR2 SYGVKD. The J segment lost 1 base and the V segment lost 5 bases, leaving 6 bases of the junction unmatched. The CDR3 loop spans 15 amino acids. CDR3 sequence: CAISYGQGSSYEQYF. For the CDR3, the DNA is TGTGCCATCAGTTACGGACAGGGGAGTTCCTACGAGCAGTACTTC.

V is TRBV30 and J is TRBJ2-7; D not certain. V dropped 4 bases and J dropped 2 bases, with 12 bases sitting between them. Germline V gene lookup returns CDR1 GTSNPN and CDR2 SVGIG (reference sequence). The CDR3 contains 13 residues. Written as DNA, the CDR3 is TGTGCCTGGACGAGCAGGTCCACCTACGAGCAGTACTTC. Its protein is CAWTSRSTYEQYF.